This T cell receptor (beta chain) was retrieved from a study of blood T cell repertoires in COVID-19. Study at large: Material from acute and convalescent COVID-19 was sourced from the United States, Italy and Spain. PBMCs, B-cell-depleted T cells, or T cells provided the cDNA or gDNA that made up the material.

This clone was detected only a few times. In the authors' workflow: Reference gene primer amplification in the assay estimated nucleated cell counts. Assay used: immunoSEQ multiplex PCR; TCRdb lists only in-frame clones, some missing. That table supplies the V and J calls and clone size; D and trimming were determined from the DNA. The table shows some 22,000 clones, with roughly 85% occurring only once. The CDR3 spans 15 residues. Germline values: CDR1 SGHDT, CDR2 YYEEEE. Between the trimmed V and J ends, which lost 4 bases and 8 bases, there was a span of 21 bases. The chain recombines TRBV5-6 with TRBJ1-2; a possible D gene is TRBD1 (6 bases). The sample was peripheral blood. This clonotype was obtained from a man between 65 and 85 years old in a cohort sampled during active COVID-19. The CDR3 region is CASSPFRRQVGGYTF. CDR3 DNA: TGTGCCAGCAGCCCATTCAGAAGACAGGTAGGGGGCTACACCTTC.